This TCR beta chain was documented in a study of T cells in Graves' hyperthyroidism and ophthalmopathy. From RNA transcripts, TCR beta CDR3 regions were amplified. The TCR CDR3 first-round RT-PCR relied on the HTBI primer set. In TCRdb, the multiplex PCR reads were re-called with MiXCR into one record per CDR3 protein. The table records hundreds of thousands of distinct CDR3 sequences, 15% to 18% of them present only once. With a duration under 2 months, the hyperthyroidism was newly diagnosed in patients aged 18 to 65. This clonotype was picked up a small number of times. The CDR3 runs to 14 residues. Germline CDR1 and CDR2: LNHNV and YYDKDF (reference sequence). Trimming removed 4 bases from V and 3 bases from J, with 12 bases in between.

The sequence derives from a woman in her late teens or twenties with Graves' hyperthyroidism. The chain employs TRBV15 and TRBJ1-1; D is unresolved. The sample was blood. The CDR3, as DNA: TGTGCCACCAGCACATCTTATGGGGACACTGAAGCTTTCTTT. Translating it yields CATSTSYGDTEAFF.